The rows below give T cell receptor beta chains drawn from one sample of a study of human T cells and chemical hapten exposure. Via MiXCR, TCRdb re-called the RACE reads, giving one row per CDR3 protein. The profile shows 300,000 to 400,000 distinct CDR3 sequences, around 7% of them singletons. Sample: whole blood, taken in connection with sensitization to the hapten diphenylcyclopropenone (DPC). These receptors were collected from a woman between 18 and 29 years old with alopecia areata. Some clones in this sample may be carry-over from other donors' samples. Both conserved end residues are part of each CDR3. D genes are given only for firm matches. Rows give clone size only sometimes, using once, few, many, or a class for an expanded clone.

CDR3nt | CDR3aa | d_gene | abundance | j_gene | v_gene
TGCGCCAGCAGCCAAGCCCCAAATTCACCCCTCCACTTT | CASSQAPNSPLHF | NA | few | TRBJ1-6 | TRBV4-1
TGTGCCACCAGCAGAGATCAGTATGAGGGAAACACTGAAGCTTTCTTT | CATSRDQYEGNTEAFF | NA | NA | TRBJ1-1 | TRBV15
TGCGCCAGCAGCCAAGGAGGGAGCCTGAGGGGTAATTCACCCCTCCACTTT | CASSQGGSLRGNSPLHF | NA | few | TRBJ1-6 | TRBV4-1
TGCGCCAGCAGCCCCTCTAGGGAGGGGGCCCCTGGCTACACCTTC | CASSPSREGAPGYTF | TRBD1 | NA | TRBJ1-2 | TRBV4-3
TGCAGTGCTAGAACAAGGGCTAGCGGTTACGAGCAGTACTTC | CSARTRASGYEQYF | TRBD2 | many | TRBJ2-7 | TRBV20-1
TGTGCCATCAGTGACCGGGACAGGGGCTACGAGCAGTACTTC | CAISDRDRGYEQYF | TRBD1 | few | TRBJ2-7 | TRBV10-3
TGTGCCAGCAGCCAGGCCGGGGGGCGTGAGACCCAGTACTTC | CASSQAGGRETQYF | NA | few | TRBJ2-5 | TRBV3-1
TGTGCCAGCAGCTCGCTTTTGGACATCACAGATACGCAGTATTTT | CASSSLLDITDTQYF | NA | NA | TRBJ2-3 | TRBV7-6
TGTGCCAGCAGCCCCACTCGCTCCTACGAGCAGTACTTC | CASSPTRSYEQYF | NA | many | TRBJ2-7 | TRBV7-2
TGTGCCAGCAGTGCGGGGGCCCCAGGGTCCTACAATGAGCAGTTCTTC | CASSAGAPGSYNEQFF | NA | NA | TRBJ2-1 | TRBV6-4
TGTGCCAGCAGCTTGCGGGGACGTACCGGGACAACCCACACTGAAGCTTTCTTT | CASSLRGRTGTTHTEAFF | NA | few | TRBJ1-1 | TRBV7-2
TGTGCCAGCAGCTTAGAGACAGGGACTGGTTCACCCCTCCACTTT | CASSLETGTGSPLHF | TRBD1 | few | TRBJ1-6 | TRBV7-6
TGTGCCAGCAGTTGGGCGTCCGGGGCCTACGAGCAGTACTTC | CASSWASGAYEQYF | NA | NA | TRBJ2-7 | TRBV28
TGTGCCACCGGGACTAGCGGTGCCTACGAGCAGTACTTC | CATGTSGAYEQYF | TRBD2 | NA | TRBJ2-7 | TRBV10-3
TGCAGCGTTGAAACCGAGAACTATGGCTACACCTTC | CSVETENYGYTF | NA | few | TRBJ1-2 | TRBV29-1
TGTGCCAGCAGCTCCGGGACAGATGACACAGATACGCAGTATTTT | CASSSGTDDTDTQYF | TRBD1 | NA | TRBJ2-3 | TRBV6-5
TGTGCCAGCAGCCAAGAACGGACCACGCAGTATTTT | CASSQERTTQYF | NA | many | TRBJ2-3 | TRBV3-1
TGTGCCAGCAGCCAAGAACTGGAGCAGCCCCAGCATTTT | CASSQELEQPQHF | NA | few | TRBJ1-5 | TRBV4-2
TGTGCCAGCAGATTGGGACAGGAGAACACTGAAGCTTTCTTT | CASRLGQENTEAFF | TRBD1 | few | TRBJ1-1 | TRBV28
TGTGCCAGCAGTTTTCAAGGGGCAGCCCCGAATGGCTACACCTTC | CASSFQGAAPNGYTF | NA | few | TRBJ1-2 | TRBV12-3/TRBV12-4
TGTGCCAGCAGCTTCGATGCCAGTTACACAGATACGCAGTATTTT | CASSFDASYTDTQYF | NA | NA | TRBJ2-3 | TRBV5-4
TGTGCCAGCAGTTTATGGCGGACAGGAGGGCTAAATGAAAAACTGTTTTTT | CASSLWRTGGLNEKLFF | TRBD1 | NA | TRBJ1-4 | TRBV28
TGTGCCACCAGCAATGGGGACAGTGGAAACACCATATATTTT | CATSNGDSGNTIYF | TRBD1 | few | TRBJ1-3 | TRBV15
TGCGCCAGCAGCCAAGAATCTTACCGAAATCAGCCCCAGCATTTT | CASSQESYRNQPQHF | NA | few | TRBJ1-5 | TRBV4-1
TGTGCCAGCAGCTCCATGGGGGGCGACAATGAGCAGTTCTTC | CASSSMGGDNEQFF | NA | many | TRBJ2-1 | TRBV3-1
TGTGCCAGCAGCCTGCACAGGGGTGGAGCTTTCTTT | CASSLHRGGAFF | TRBD1 | NA | TRBJ1-1 | TRBV7-2
TGTGCCAGCAGCCGGGGACTAGCGGTCACAGATACGCAGTATTTT | CASSRGLAVTDTQYF | TRBD2 | NA | TRBJ2-3 | TRBV3-1
TGTGCCAGCAGCAAGAAAAACATTCAGTACTTC | CASSKKNIQYF | NA | many | TRBJ2-4 | TRBV21-1
TGTGCCATCAGTGAGTCGAGGGACAGGAACGGAAAACTGTTTTTT | CAISESRDRNGKLFF | TRBD1 | few | TRBJ1-4 | TRBV10-3
TGTGCCAGCAGGCGGTATAACACCGGGGAGCTGTTTTTT | CASRRYNTGELFF | NA | few | TRBJ2-2 | TRBV2
TGTGCCAGCAGTGAATCCATCGGCCGATCTAACTATGGCTACACCTTC | CASSESIGRSNYGYTF | NA | few | TRBJ1-2 | TRBV25-1
TGTGCCAGCAGTTACCCTATCTCCCGTTCGGGAAGCGATGAGCAGTTCTTC | CASSYPISRSGSDEQFF | NA | NA | TRBJ2-1 | TRBV6-2/TRBV6-3
TGCAGTGCTAGTGGAGGGGGGTTGCGTACTAGCGGGCTTAGCACAGATACGCAGTATTTT | CSASGGGLRTSGLSTDTQYF | TRBD2 | NA | TRBJ2-3 | TRBV20-1
TGCAGCGCCGGGGACAGTAACCAAGAGACCCAGTACTTC | CSAGDSNQETQYF | TRBD1 | few | TRBJ2-5 | TRBV29-1
TGTGCCAGCAGCCCCAACCTAAGTTATACGCAGTATTTT | CASSPNLSYTQYF | NA | many | TRBJ2-3 | TRBV28